This T cell receptor (beta chain) emerged from a study of naive and memory T cell subsets. Whole-study results and caveats: No ground truth validated the naive and memory repertoire findings.

This CDR3 region has 16 residues. Looked up from germline, CDR1 is SQVTM and CDR2 is ANQGSEA. V dropped 8 bases and J dropped 2; count of bases not matched to a gene: 16. Two oligonucleotides, mixed equimolar, formed the beta constant-region primer covering TRBC1 and TRBC2. Each CDR3 protein gets one entry after TCRdb re-called the UMI-ligation and nested PCR reads with MiXCR. The repertoire holds about 90,000 distinct CDR3 sequences, with around 7% as singletons. As regards this clonotype: Its specificity is unknown.

The receptor was isolated from a human donor in good health. Sequencing input: central memory CD4+ T cells from blood. The genes are TRBV29-1 and TRBJ2-3; 7 positions agree with TRBD1. DNA of the CDR3: TGCAGCCTCGTGGGTACAGGGGATGGAACCACAGATACGCAGTATTTT. Encoded protein: CSLVGTGDGTTDTQYF.